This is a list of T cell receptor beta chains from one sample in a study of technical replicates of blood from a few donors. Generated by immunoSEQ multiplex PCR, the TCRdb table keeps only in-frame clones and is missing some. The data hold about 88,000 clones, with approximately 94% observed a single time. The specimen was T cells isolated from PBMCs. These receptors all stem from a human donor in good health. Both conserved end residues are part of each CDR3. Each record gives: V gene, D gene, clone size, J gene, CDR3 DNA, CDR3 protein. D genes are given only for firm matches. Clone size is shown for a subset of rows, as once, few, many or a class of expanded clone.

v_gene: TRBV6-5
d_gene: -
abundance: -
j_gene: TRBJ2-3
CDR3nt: TGTGCCAGCAGTTACTCGGGGCATGGAGATACGCAGTATTTT
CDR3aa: CASSYSGHGDTQYF

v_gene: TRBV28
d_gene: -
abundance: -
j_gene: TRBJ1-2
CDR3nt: TGTGCCAGCAGGCAACAGGCCCCAAACTATGGCTACACCTTC
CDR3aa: CASRQQAPNYGYTF

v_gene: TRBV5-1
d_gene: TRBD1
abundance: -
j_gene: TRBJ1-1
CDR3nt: TGCGCCAGCAGCCCAATCGACAGGGGAACTGAAGCTTTCTTT
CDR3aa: CASSPIDRGTEAFF

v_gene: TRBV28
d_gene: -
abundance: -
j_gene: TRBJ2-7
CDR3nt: TGTGCCATTACGGGGACACCTACCTACGAGCAGTACTTC
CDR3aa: CAITGTPTYEQYF

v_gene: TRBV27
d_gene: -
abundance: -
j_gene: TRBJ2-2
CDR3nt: TGTGCCAGCAGTTTACTTGCGACAGGAGAAGTGGCCGGGGAGCTGTTTTTT
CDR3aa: CASSLLATGEVAGELFF

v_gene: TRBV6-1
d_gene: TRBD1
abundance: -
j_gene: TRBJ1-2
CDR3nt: TGTGCCAGCAGTGACGGAGAGCGACAGGGTTGGAGGTATGGCTACACCTTC
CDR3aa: CASSDGERQGWRYGYTF

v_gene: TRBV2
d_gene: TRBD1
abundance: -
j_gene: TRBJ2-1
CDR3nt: TGTGCCGGGGGACAGGACTCCTACAATGAGCAGTTCTTC
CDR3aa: CAGGQDSYNEQFF

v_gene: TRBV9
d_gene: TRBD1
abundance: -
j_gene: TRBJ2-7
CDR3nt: TGTGCCAGCACCGTTGGGACAGGGTCCGACGAGCAGTACTTC
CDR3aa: CASTVGTGSDEQYF

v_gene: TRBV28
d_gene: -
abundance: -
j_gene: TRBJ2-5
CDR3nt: TGTGCCAGCAGTTTATCTAAACATCGAGGGCCTCTACAAGAGACCCAGTACTTC
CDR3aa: CASSLSKHRGPLQETQYF

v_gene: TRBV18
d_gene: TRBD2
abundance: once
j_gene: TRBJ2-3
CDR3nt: TGTGCCAGCTCACCACGACTAGCGGGGGGTAGCACAGATACGCAGTATTTT
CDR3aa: CASSPRLAGGSTDTQYF

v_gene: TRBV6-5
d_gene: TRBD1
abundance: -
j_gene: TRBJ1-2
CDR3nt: TGTGCCAGCAGTTACTCGATAGGACAGGTTAACTATGGCTACACCTTC
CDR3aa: CASSYSIGQVNYGYTF

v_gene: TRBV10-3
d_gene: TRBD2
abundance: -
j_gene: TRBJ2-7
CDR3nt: TGTGCCATCAGTGATTTGCCTAGCGGGAGCTACGAGCAGTACTTC
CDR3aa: CAISDLPSGSYEQYF

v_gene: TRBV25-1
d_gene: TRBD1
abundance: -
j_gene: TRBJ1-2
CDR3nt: TGTGCCAGCAGTGAAACAGGGACAGGCCGCTATGGCTACACCTTC
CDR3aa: CASSETGTGRYGYTF

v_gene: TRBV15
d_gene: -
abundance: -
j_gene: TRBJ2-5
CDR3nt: TGTGCCACCAGCAGGTGGACAGTTAAAGAGACCCAGTACTTC
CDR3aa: CATSRWTVKETQYF

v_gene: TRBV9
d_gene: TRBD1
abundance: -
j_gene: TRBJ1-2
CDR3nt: TGTGCCAGCAGCCCAAGGACAGGCTCCCCCTATGGCTACACCTTC
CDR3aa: CASSPRTGSPYGYTF

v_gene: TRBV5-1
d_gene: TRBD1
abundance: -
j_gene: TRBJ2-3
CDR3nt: TGCGCCAGCAGCCCCGGGACAGCGACCACAGATACGCAGTATTTT
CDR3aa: CASSPGTATTDTQYF

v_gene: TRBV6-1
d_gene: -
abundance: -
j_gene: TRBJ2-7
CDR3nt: TGTGCCAGCAGTGAAACGGGTCAGAGGGCCTCCTACGAGCAGTACTTC
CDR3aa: CASSETGQRASYEQYF

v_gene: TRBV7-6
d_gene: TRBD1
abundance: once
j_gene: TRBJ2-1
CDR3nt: TGTGCCAGCAGCGACAGGGAACATGAGCAGTTCTTC
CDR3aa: CASSDREHEQFF

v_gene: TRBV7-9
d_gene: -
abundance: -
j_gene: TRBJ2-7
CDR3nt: TGTGCCAGCAGCTCAGGTCCGGGCGGGACGAACAACTACGAGCAGTACTTC
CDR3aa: CASSSGPGGTNNYEQYF

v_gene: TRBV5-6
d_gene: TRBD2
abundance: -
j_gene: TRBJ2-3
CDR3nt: TGTGCCAGCAGCTTCGACCCTCGGGGGGGCAGGGAGGCGACAGATACGCAGTATTTT
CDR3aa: CASSFDPRGGREATDTQYF

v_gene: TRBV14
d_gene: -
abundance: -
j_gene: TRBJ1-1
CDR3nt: TGTGCCAGCAGCCAAGATACGAGAAGTGAAGCTTTCTTT
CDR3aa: CASSQDTRSEAFF

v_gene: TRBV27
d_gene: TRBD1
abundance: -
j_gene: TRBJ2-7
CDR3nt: TGTGCCAGCAGTACATCCGGGACAGGAAGCTACGAGCAGTACTTC
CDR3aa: CASSTSGTGSYEQYF

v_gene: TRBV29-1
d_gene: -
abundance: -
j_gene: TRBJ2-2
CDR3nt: TGCAGCGTTTCTTCGGCAGGGGTAAACACCGGGGAGCTGTTTTTT
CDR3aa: CSVSSAGVNTGELFF

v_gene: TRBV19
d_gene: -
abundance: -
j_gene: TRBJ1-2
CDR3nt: TGTGCCAGTAGTATAGTGTTTACAGCCCGTTCCTATGGCTACACCTTC
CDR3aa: CASSIVFTARSYGYTF

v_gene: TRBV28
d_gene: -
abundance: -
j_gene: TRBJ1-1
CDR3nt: TGTGCCAGCGTGGCCCGGAACACTGAAGCTTTCTTT
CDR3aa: CASVARNTEAFF

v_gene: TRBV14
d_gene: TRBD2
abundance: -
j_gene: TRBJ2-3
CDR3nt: TGTGCCAGCAGCCCGTGGACTAGCGCCTACACAGATACGCAGTATTTT
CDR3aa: CASSPWTSAYTDTQYF

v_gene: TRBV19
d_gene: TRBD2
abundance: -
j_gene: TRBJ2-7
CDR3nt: TGTGCCAGTACGAGCGGGGGGGGAGACGAGCAGTACTTC
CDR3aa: CASTSGGGDEQYF

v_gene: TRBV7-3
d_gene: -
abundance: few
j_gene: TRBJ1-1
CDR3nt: TGTGCCAGCAGCTTAACGGTGCCTCCTAACGCTGAAGCTTTCTTT
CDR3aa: CASSLTVPPNAEAFF

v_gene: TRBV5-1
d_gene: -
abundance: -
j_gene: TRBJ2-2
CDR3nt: TGCGCCAGCAGCTTAAAGAACAGATTTTCCACCGGGGAGCTGTTTTTT
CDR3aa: CASSLKNRFSTGELFF

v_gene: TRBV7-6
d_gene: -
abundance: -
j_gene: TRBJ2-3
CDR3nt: TGTGCCAGCTCTGCTCGTCGGACCGCGGGACCAGATACGCAGTATTTT
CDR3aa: CASSARRTAGPDTQYF

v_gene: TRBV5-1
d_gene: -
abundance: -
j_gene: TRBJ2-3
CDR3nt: TGCGCCAGCAGCTTCGGAGGTTTCTATCGGGATACGCAGTATTTT
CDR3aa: CASSFGGFYRDTQYF